Listed here are 12 T cell receptor beta chains from one sample, sequenced in a study of vaccination and CD4 T cells after COVID-19. No antigen has been assigned to these receptors. The treatment was: roughly ten-day PBMC culture with coronavirus spike peptide pools or control peptides (ViraFEST assay). The study sequenced cultured CD4+ T cell DNA using the Oncomine TCR Beta short-read assay. A single record per CDR3 protein comes from TCRdb applying MiXCR to the PCR reads. The table lists about 7,600 distinct CDR3 sequences, 66% of them singletons, with 20% in the top ten. Sequences were derived from cultured CD4+ T cells from blood, sampled after SARS-CoV-2 vaccination. The receptors derive from a human donor with COVID-19.

J is TRBJ2-5 and V is TRBV11-3; a possible D gene is TRBD2 (7 bases). Germline CDR1 reads SGHNT; CDR2 reads YENEEA. The CDR3 length is 17 residues. The ends were cut back, 5 bases at V and 2 bases at J, with 21 bases in the middle. CDR3 DNA sequence: TGTGCCAGCAGCGAACCTCTCACGGGGGGCCGACAAGAGACCCAGTACTTC. This encodes CASSEPLTGGRQETQYF. Looking up the rest from reference TRBV11-3 and TRBJ2-5 gives the full variable domain: EAGVVQSPRYKIIEKKQPVAFWCNPISGHNTLYWYLQNLGQGPELLIRYENEEAVDDSQLPKDRFSAERLKGVDSTLKIQPAELGDSAVYLCASSEPLTGGRQETQYFGPGTRLLVL.

V usage is TRBV7-2 and J usage is TRBJ2-3, with D perhaps TRBD2 (6 bases). This CDR3 is 14 amino acids long. Germline V gives CDR1 SGHTA, CDR2 FQGNSA. Between the trimmed V and J ends, which lost 5 bases and 1 base, there was a span of 10 bases. CDR3 sequence (DNA): TGTGCCAGCAGCGACAAGCGGGGCACAGATACGCAGTATTTT. Amino acid sequence: CASSDKRGTDTQYF.

The gene calls are TRBV6-1 and TRBJ1-1; D is unresolved. Trimming removed 7 bases from V and 6 bases from J, with 15 bases in between. Germline CDR1 reads MNHNS; CDR2 reads SASEGT. This CDR3 spans 13 amino acids. The CDR3 DNA is TGTGCCAGCAATATCGATACCCCCCCTGAAGCTTTCTTT. Its protein is CASNIDTPPEAFF.

The rearrangement uses TRBV27 and TRBJ1-5; a possible D gene is TRBD1 (5 bases). Trimming shortened V by 6 bases and J by 4 bases, and 13 bases separated the two germline ends. The CDR3 runs 14 residues. The germline CDR1 and CDR2 sequences are MNHEY and SMNVEV (reference sequence). This CDR3 is CASRVSWGNQPQHF. The DNA for the CDR3 is TGTGCCAGCAGAGTTTCCTGGGGGAATCAGCCCCAGCATTTT.

The J gene is TRBJ2-7, the V gene TRBV20-1; 9 bases match TRBD1. V shed 0 bases and J 1 base; nucleotides not matched to a gene: 7. The germline V gene has CDR1 DFQATT and CDR2 SNEGSKA (reference sequence). This CDR3 is built from 16 residues. CDR3 residues: CSARDPFGTGSYEQYF. The CDR3 coding sequence is TGCAGTGCTAGAGATCCCTTTGGGACAGGGTCCTACGAGCAGTACTTC.

In regard to this clonotype: A junction boundary mismatches the germline segment, possibly from a read error. CDR3 region: CASSVSRDTKPTEAFF. DNA of the CDR3: TGCGCCAGCAGTGTCTCCCGGGACACCAAACCCACTGAAGCTTTCTTT. V and J are TRBV6-6 and TRBJ1-1; D is possibly TRBD1 (6 bases). The germline V gene has CDR1 MNHNY and CDR2 SVGAGI (reference sequence). This CDR3 region has 16 residues.

This chain joins TRBV27 and TRBJ1-2, with 12 bases fitting TRBD1. V was clipped by 5 bases and J by 8 bases; unmatched bases: 6. The germline CDR1 and CDR2 sequences are MNHEY and SMNVEV (reference sequence). CDR3 size: 14 residues. CDR3 bases: TGTGCCAGCAGTACGGGACAGGGGGCGTACGGCTACACCTTC. Its protein is CASSTGQGAYGYTF.

V usage is TRBV6-1 and J usage is TRBJ1-6; a possible D gene is TRBD1 (6 bases). CDR1 and CDR2 (germline): MNHNS, SASEGT. This CDR3 region has 16 residues. Between the trimmed V and J ends, which lost 5 bases and 0 bases, there was a span of 11 bases. The CDR3 sequence: CASSRGQSSYNSPLHF. As DNA, the CDR3 is TGTGCCAGCAGTAGAGGACAGAGCTCCTATAATTCACCCCTCCACTTT.

This clonotype was observed a single time. This rearrangement joins TRBV29-1 to TRBJ2-1; 8 bases are shared with TRBD2. The J segment lost 4 bases and the V segment lost 8 bases, leaving 7 bases of the junction unmatched. CDR3 length: 13 amino acids. Germline lookup yields CDR1 SQVTM and CDR2 ANQGSEA. Written as DNA, the CDR3 is TGCAGCTGGGTGGTAGCGGGGTACAATGAGCAGTTCTTC. Its protein is CSWVVAGYNEQFF.

The genes are TRBV20-1 and TRBJ1-5; TRBD1 aligns across 10 bases. The V gene end was trimmed by 3 bases and the J gene end by 4 bases; junction bases not matched to a gene: 12. In germline, CDR1 is DFQATT, CDR2 SNEGSKA (reference sequence). This CDR3 has 17 amino acids. The CDR3 spells CSARPGDRGLRNQPQHF. For the CDR3, the DNA is TGCAGTGCTAGGCCGGGGGACAGGGGACTCCGAAATCAGCCCCAGCATTTT.

J is TRBJ1-1 and V is TRBV30; D unclear. This CDR3 has 13 amino acids. V was cut by 4 bases and J by 3 bases, with 12 bases left in between. The germline gives CDR1 GTSNPN, CDR2 SVGIG (reference sequence). The CDR3 reads CAWNWRADTEAFF. The CDR3 DNA reads TGTGCCTGGAATTGGAGGGCGGACACTGAAGCTTTCTTT.

This chain uses TRBV20-1 with TRBJ1-3; 11 bases agree with TRBD1. The V segment lost 3 bases and the J segment 1 base; nucleotides outside the gene matches: 8. Germline CDR1 DFQATT, CDR2 SNEGSKA (reference sequence). This CDR3 has 17 amino acids. The CDR3 reads CSASKPGTGGSGNTIYF. The CDR3 nucleotides are TGCAGTGCTAGTAAGCCCGGGACAGGGGGTTCTGGAAACACCATATATTTT.